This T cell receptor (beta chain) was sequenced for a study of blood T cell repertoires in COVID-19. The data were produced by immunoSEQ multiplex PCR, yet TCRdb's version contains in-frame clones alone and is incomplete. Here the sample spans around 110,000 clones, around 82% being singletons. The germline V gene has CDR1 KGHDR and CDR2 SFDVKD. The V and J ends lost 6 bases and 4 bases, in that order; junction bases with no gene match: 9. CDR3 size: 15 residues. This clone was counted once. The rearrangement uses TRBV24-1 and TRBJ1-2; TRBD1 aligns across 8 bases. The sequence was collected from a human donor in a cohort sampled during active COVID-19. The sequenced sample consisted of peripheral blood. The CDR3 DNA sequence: TGTGCCACCAGTATGACAGGGGCCGACTCCTATGGCTACACCTTC. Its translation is CATSMTGADSYGYTF.